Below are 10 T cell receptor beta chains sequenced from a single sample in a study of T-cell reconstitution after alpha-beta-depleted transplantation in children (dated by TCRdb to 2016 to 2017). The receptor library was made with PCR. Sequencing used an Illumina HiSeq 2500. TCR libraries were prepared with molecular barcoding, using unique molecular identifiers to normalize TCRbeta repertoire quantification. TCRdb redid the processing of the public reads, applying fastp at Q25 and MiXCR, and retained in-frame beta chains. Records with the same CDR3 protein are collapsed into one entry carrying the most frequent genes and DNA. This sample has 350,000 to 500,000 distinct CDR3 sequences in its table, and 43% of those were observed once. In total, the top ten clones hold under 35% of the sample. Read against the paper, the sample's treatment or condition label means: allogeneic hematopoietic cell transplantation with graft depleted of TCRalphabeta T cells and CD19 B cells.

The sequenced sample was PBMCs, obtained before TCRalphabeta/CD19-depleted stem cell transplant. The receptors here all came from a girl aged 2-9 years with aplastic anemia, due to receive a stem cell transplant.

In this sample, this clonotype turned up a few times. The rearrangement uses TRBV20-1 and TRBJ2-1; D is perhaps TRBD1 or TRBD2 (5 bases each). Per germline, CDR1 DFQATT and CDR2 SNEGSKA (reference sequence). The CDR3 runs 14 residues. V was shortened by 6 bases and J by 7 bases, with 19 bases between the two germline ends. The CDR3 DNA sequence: TGCAGTGCGCAGGGCCCTACTAGGCTGAATGAGCAGTTCTTC. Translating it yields CSAQGPTRLNEQFF.

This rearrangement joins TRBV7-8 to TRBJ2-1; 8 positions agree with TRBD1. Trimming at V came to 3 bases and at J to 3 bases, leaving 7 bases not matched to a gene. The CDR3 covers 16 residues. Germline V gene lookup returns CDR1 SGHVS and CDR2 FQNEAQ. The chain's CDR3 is CASSFRQGTGYNEQFF. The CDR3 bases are TGTGCCAGCAGCTTTCGACAGGGGACTGGCTACAATGAGCAGTTCTTC.

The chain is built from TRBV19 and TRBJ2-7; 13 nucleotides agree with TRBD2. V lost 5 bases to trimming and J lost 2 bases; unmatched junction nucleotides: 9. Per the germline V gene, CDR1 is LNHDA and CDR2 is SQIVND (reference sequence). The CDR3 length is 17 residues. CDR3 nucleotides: TGTGCCAGTAGTCCGCGGGGGACTAGCGGGATCGCCTACGAGCAGTACTTC. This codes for CASSPRGTSGIAYEQYF.

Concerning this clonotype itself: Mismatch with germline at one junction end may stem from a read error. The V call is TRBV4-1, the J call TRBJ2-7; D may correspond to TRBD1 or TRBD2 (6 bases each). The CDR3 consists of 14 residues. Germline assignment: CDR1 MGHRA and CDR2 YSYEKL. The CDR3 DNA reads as TGCGCCAGCAGCCAAGCGGGGGCGGAGAACGAGCAGTCCTTC. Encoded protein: CASSQAGAENEQSF.

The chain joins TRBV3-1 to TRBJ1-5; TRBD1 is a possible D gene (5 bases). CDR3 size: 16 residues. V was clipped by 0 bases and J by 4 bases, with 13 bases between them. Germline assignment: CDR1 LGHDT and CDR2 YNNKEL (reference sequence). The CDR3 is CASSQDSTAKNQPQHF. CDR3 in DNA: TGTGCCAGCAGCCAAGACTCGACAGCGAAGAATCAGCCCCAGCATTTT.

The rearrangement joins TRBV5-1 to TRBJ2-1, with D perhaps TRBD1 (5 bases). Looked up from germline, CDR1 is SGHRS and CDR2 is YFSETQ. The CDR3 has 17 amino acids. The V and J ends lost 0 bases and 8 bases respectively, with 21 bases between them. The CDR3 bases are TGCGCCAGCAGCTTGGGTCATAGGGGCAGCCCCAACCATGAGCAGTTCTTC. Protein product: CASSLGHRGSPNHEQFF.

In nucleotides, the CDR3 is TGTGCCTGGAAATCACAGAGCTCTGGAAACACCATATATTTT. Amino acids: CAWKSQSSGNTIYF. V and J are TRBV30 and TRBJ1-3; D unresolved. The V gene lost 4 bases and the J gene lost 0 bases, with 10 bases spanning the gap. From germline, CDR1 is GTSNPN and CDR2 SVGIG (reference sequence). This CDR3 contains 14 residues.

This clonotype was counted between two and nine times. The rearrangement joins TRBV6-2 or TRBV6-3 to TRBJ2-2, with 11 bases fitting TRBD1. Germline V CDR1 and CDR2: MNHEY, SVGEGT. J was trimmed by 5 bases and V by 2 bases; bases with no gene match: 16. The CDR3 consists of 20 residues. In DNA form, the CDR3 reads TGTGCCAGCAGTTACCACCGGACAGGGGGCTTGCGGGACCTGACCGGGGAGCTGTTTTTT. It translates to CASSYHRTGGLRDLTGELFF.

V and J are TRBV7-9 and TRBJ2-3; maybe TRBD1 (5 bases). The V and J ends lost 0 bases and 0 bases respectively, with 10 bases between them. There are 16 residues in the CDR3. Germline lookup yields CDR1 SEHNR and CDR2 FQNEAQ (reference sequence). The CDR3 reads CASSLAQGGSTDTQYF. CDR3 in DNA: TGTGCCAGCAGCTTAGCCCAGGGCGGAAGCACAGATACGCAGTATTTT.

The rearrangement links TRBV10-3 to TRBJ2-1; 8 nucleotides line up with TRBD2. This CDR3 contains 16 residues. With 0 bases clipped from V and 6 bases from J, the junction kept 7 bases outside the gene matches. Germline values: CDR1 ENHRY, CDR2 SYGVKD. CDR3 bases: TGTGCCATCAGTGAGTCGATCGGGGGGGCGGTCAATGAGCAGTTCTTC. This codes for CAISESIGGAVNEQFF.